This paragraph reports one T cell receptor (beta chain). During active infection, Seattle patients enrolled and were then monitored through disease. The record originates from a study of blood T cell repertoires in COVID-19. Across the study: PBMCs, B-cell-depleted T cells, or T cells were the source of the cDNA or gDNA that made up the material.

The method was immunoSEQ multiplex PCR; TCRdb's version includes in-frame clones alone and lacks a portion of them. Found here are roughly 350,000 clones, about nine tenths of them singletons; the top ten hold about 7.3%. V shed 4 bases and J shed 1 base, with 10 bases lying between them. The CDR3 runs 14 residues. Germline lookup yields CDR1 LGHDT and CDR2 YNNKEL (reference sequence). The sequence derives from a woman in her 70s with COVID-19, enrolled during active disease. The chain employs TRBV3-1 (or the pseudogene TRBV3-2) and TRBJ2-5, with D uncertain. Source material: peripheral blood. The CDR3 DNA follows: TGTGCCAGCAGCCCAAAGAGAACCCAAGAGACCCAGTACTTC. As protein: CASSPKRTQETQYF.